These T cell receptor beta chains were read from a single sample in a study of T cell changes during pregnancy in multiple sclerosis. The method was immunoSEQ multiplex PCR; TCRdb's version includes in-frame clones alone and lacks a portion of them. Among some 49,000 clones listed, nearly 90% were seen once. Material: peripheral blood, obtained after pregnancy. The receptors here all came from a female donor in good health, enrolled as a control in a pregnancy study. CDR3s include the opening cysteine and the closing phenylalanine or tryptophan. The order of the fields is clone size, J gene, D gene, V gene, CDR3 DNA, CDR3 protein. The D gene is left open where the match is weak. Size is stated for part of the rows, as once, few or many counts, or as a class when the clone is expanded.

-,TRBJ2-3,-,TRBV7-9,TGTGCCAGCAGCTTAATTCGGGGGTCTAGCACAGATACGCAGTATTTT,CASSLIRGSSTDTQYF
-,TRBJ2-2,-,TRBV19,TGTGCCAGTGTCCCGGAGAGAGAGGCAGGACATACCGGGGAGCTGTTTTTT,CASVPEREAGHTGELFF
once,TRBJ2-7,-,TRBV7-3,TGTGCCAGCGCTAAGGGCCAGGGCTACGAGCAGTACTTC,CASAKGQGYEQYF
-,TRBJ1-2,TRBD1,TRBV4-3,TGCGCCAGCAGCCTCGTTACAGGGGACTATGGCTACACCTTC,CASSLVTGDYGYTF
-,TRBJ2-3,-,TRBV6-4,TGTGCCACGCGTTCAGGTAGCACAGATACGCAGTATTTT,CATRSGSTDTQYF
-,TRBJ2-5,TRBD2,TRBV12-5,TGTGCTAGTGGTTTAGGGACTAGCGGGGCCCAAGAGACCCAGTACTTC,CASGLGTSGAQETQYF
once,TRBJ1-6,-,TRBV7-3,TGTGCCAGCAGCTTAACTCAATTTGACGCGGGGAATTCACCCCTCCACTTT,CASSLTQFDAGNSPLHF
once,TRBJ1-2,-,TRBV27,TGTGCCAGCAGCCGCGGGACGGAGTATGGCTACACCTTC,CASSRGTEYGYTF
once,TRBJ2-3,-,TRBV15,TGTGCCACCAGCGGGATGACAGGTTACACAGATACGCAGTATTTT,CATSGMTGYTDTQYF
-,TRBJ2-7,TRBD1,TRBV27,TGTGCCAGCAGTCAGACAGGGGTATCCTACGAGCAGTACTTC,CASSQTGVSYEQYF
-,TRBJ2-5,TRBD2,TRBV29-1,TGCAGCGCCGGGTTCGGGGGGGCAGAGACCCAGTACTTC,CSAGFGGAETQYF
-,TRBJ2-1,-,TRBV25-1,TGTGCCAGCAGTGAGATCGGACTACCCTCCTACAATGAGCAGTTCTTC,CASSEIGLPSYNEQFF
-,TRBJ1-4,-,TRBV2,TGTGCCAGCAGTGTGGGACTAGGAGATGAAAAACTGTTTTTT,CASSVGLGDEKLFF
-,TRBJ2-7,TRBD2,TRBV9,TGTGCCAGCAGCGTAGGGGAGGGTTCCTACGAGCAGTACTTC,CASSVGEGSYEQYF
-,TRBJ2-7,-,TRBV28,TGTGCCAGCAGTAGGCCTAGCGTCTCCTACGAGCAGTACTTC,CASSRPSVSYEQYF
-,TRBJ2-3,-,TRBV29-1,TGCAGCGTTGTGAGGCGCAATCCAGATACGCAGTATTTT,CSVVRRNPDTQYF
-,TRBJ2-5,TRBD1,TRBV5-6,TGTGCCAGCAGCTTGCCGGACAGGGGCAAGACCCAGTACTTC,CASSLPDRGKTQYF
few,TRBJ2-1,-,TRBV6-4,TGTGCCAGCAGTGACCGGGCGGGTACCAACAATGAGCAGTTCTTC,CASSDRAGTNNEQFF
once,TRBJ1-1,TRBD1,TRBV19,TGTGCCAGTAGTAGGCCAGGACAGGGGAGCACTGAAGCTTTCTTT,CASSRPGQGSTEAFF
-,TRBJ1-1,TRBD1,TRBV6-6,TGTGCCAGCAGTCAACAGGGGGCAGCTGGCACTGAAGCTTTCTTT,CASSQQGAAGTEAFF
-,TRBJ2-1,-,TRBV7-2,TGTGCCAGCAATACCCGGGACTACAATGAGCAGTTCTTC,CASNTRDYNEQFF
-,TRBJ1-5,-,TRBV2,TGTGCCAGCTTAGCAGAGGGACAGCCCCAGCATTTT,CASLAEGQPQHF
-,TRBJ1-2,TRBD1,TRBV10-3,TGTGCCATCAGTGCCCTGGGACAGAACTATGGCTACACCTTC,CAISALGQNYGYTF
-,TRBJ2-7,TRBD2,TRBV2,TGTGCCAGCAGTGAAGGACAGGGGGTGACTAGCGGGGACGAGCAGTACTTC,CASSEGQGVTSGDEQYF
-,TRBJ2-7,TRBD1,TRBV6-5,TGTGCCAGCAGTTCTCCGGGACAGGGCTACGAGCAGTACTTC,CASSSPGQGYEQYF
-,TRBJ1-3,TRBD1,TRBV7-8,TGTGCCAGCAGCTTAAGGACAGGGCCCTCTGGAAACACCATATATTTT,CASSLRTGPSGNTIYF
once,TRBJ2-2,TRBD1,TRBV7-6,TGTGCCAGCAGCTCCGTAGGACAGGAGAACACCGGGGAGCTGTTTTTT,CASSSVGQENTGELFF
-,TRBJ2-7,TRBD1,TRBV19,TGTGCCAGTAGTTTTGGGGACAGGGCCTACGAGCAGTACTTC,CASSFGDRAYEQYF
once,TRBJ2-2,-,TRBV5-1,TGCGCCAGCAGCTTGGACGGGAACACCGGGGAGCTGTTTTTT,CASSLDGNTGELFF
-,TRBJ1-2,-,TRBV5-4,TGTGCCAGCAGCTCGCCGGGAGGGGCATCGGGAGGCTACACCTTC,CASSSPGGASGGYTF
-,TRBJ2-2,-,TRBV5-1,TGCGCCAGCAGCTGGGGGCTCGCTAGCGGATACACCGGGGAGCTGTTTTTT,CASSWGLASGYTGELFF
-,TRBJ1-2,-,TRBV25-1,TGTGCCAGCAGGACGGACGGGAACTATGGAGGCTACACCTTC,CASRTDGNYGGYTF
-,TRBJ2-7,-,TRBV28,TGTGCCAGCACCTGGAGGGACAGTTACTACGAGCAGTACTTC,CASTWRDSYYEQYF
-,TRBJ1-2,TRBD1,TRBV7-2,TGTGCCAGCAGCTTCCGCCGGGACAGGGGGGACTATGGCTACACCTTC,CASSFRRDRGDYGYTF
few,TRBJ1-2,-,TRBV5-1,TGCGCCAGCAGCTTCGACAGGTTTGGCTACACCTTC,CASSFDRFGYTF
-,TRBJ1-1,TRBD1,TRBV5-6,TGTGCCAGCAGCTGGGACAGGGCTACAATGAACACTGAAGCTTTCTTT,CASSWDRATMNTEAFF
-,TRBJ2-7,TRBD2,TRBV6-6,TGTGCCAGCAGTTGGCGGGAGGACTCCTACGAGCAGTACTTC,CASSWREDSYEQYF
-,TRBJ2-4,-,TRBV9,TGTGCCAGCAGCGCCCTAGGGGGGGGCTCCGAGGACAAAAACATTCAGTACTTC,CASSALGGGSEDKNIQYF
-,TRBJ2-7,-,TRBV7-6,TGTGCCAGCAGCTTAAGCCCGTCCTACGAGCAGTACTTC,CASSLSPSYEQYF
-,TRBJ1-1,-,TRBV6-4,TGTGCCAGCACCGGAGGGCAGGGTAGGGCTTTCTTT,CASTGGQGRAFF
-,TRBJ2-7,-,TRBV27,TGTGCCAGCCGAGGACTGGCATACGAGCAGTACTTC,CASRGLAYEQYF
-,TRBJ2-1,-,TRBV7-9,TGTGCCAGCAGACGACAGGAGGTGAATGAGCAGTTCTTC,CASRRQEVNEQFF
-,TRBJ2-7,TRBD1,TRBV5-6,TGTGCCAGCAGCTTAACGACAGGGAACTACGAGCAGTACTTC,CASSLTTGNYEQYF
-,TRBJ2-7,-,TRBV2,TGTGCCACCCAGGGAGGAATTTTTAGCGGCCCCTACGAGCAGTACTTC,CATQGGIFSGPYEQYF
once,TRBJ1-2,-,TRBV2,TGTGCCAGCACAGGACGGACTTATGGCTACACCTTC,CASTGRTYGYTF
-,TRBJ2-5,-,TRBV7-3,TGTGCCAGCAGCCCGGGGGACAGTTGGGGGGAGACCCAGTACTTC,CASSPGDSWGETQYF
-,TRBJ1-2,-,TRBV4-3,TGCGCCAGCAGCCAAGATCAGGCTGTCTATGGCTACACCTTC,CASSQDQAVYGYTF
-,TRBJ1-1,TRBD1,TRBV6-4,TGTGCCAGCAGCCGGACAGGGAACACTGAAGCTTTCTTT,CASSRTGNTEAFF
once,TRBJ2-5,TRBD2,TRBV7-9,TGTGCCAGCCGCCCAGCGGGGGGGCGAGAGACCCAGTACTTC,CASRPAGGRETQYF
-,TRBJ1-1,-,TRBV5-6,TGTGCCAGCAGCTCTCTACTGAGGACAGTAAAGAACACTGAAGCTTTCTTT,CASSSLLRTVKNTEAFF
-,TRBJ2-7,TRBD2,TRBV7-9,TGTGCCAGCAGACGTAGCGGGGGCTCCTACGAGCAGTACTTC,CASRRSGGSYEQYF
-,TRBJ2-1,TRBD1,TRBV7-8,TGTGCCAGCAGCCGAGGGGGCGTTGAGCAGTTCTTC,CASSRGGVEQFF
-,TRBJ1-5,TRBD1,TRBV28,TGTGCCAGCAGACAGGGGTCGGTTAGCCCCCAGCATTTT,CASRQGSVSPQHF
-,TRBJ1-1,-,TRBV11-2,TGTGCCAGCAGCCCGCCCCAGTCGAACACTGAAGCTTTCTTT,CASSPPQSNTEAFF
-,TRBJ2-1,-,TRBV4-2,TGTGCCAGCAGCCAAGATCGAGCGGATGAGCAGTTCTTC,CASSQDRADEQFF
once,TRBJ1-2,-,TRBV27,TGTGCCAGCAGTCCTATGTCTCAAAACTATGGCTACACCTTC,CASSPMSQNYGYTF
-,TRBJ2-3,-,TRBV27,TGTGCCAGCAGTGCCTCCGGGACTCCGGGTACGCAGTATTTT,CASSASGTPGTQYF
few,TRBJ2-3,-,TRBV15,TGTGCCACCAGAGCAATCCGAGTGTCTAGCACAGATACGCAGTATTTT,CATRAIRVSSTDTQYF
-,TRBJ2-1,TRBD2,TRBV19,TGTGCCAGTAGTATGACTAGCGGGGCCTACAATGAGCAGTTCTTC,CASSMTSGAYNEQFF
-,TRBJ2-7,-,TRBV21-1,TGTGCCAGCAGCAAAGGCGGCACTCAGGGCGAGCAGTACTTC,CASSKGGTQGEQYF